This T cell receptor (beta chain) was documented in a study of shared clonotypes between healthy human individuals. Study-wide context: Per-donor plates numbered three CD4 naive, three CD4 memory, two CD8 naive and one CD8 memory. The study, taken as a whole, reports: Larger estimated richness was generally seen in naive subsets than in memory subsets. The naive CD4 repertoires of a handful of donors were compared, and approximately 5% of clonotypes were shared.

This clone came up once. Its target is unknown. Libraries were prepared by immunoSEQ multiplex PCR; TCRdb keeps only in-frame clonotypes and omits some of them. The sample holds 600,000 to 750,000 clones, around 70% seen once. The CDR3 length is 11 residues. Germline values: CDR1 SGHAT, CDR2 FQNNGV. The germline V and J ends were trimmed by 1 base and 14 bases, with 10 bases remaining between them. This sequence was found in a woman in her twenties or thirties in good health. The V gene is TRBV11-2, the J gene TRBJ2-3; the D gene is possibly TRBD2 (5 bases). The specimen was memory CD4+ T cells sorted from blood. The subset was: CD45RA-negative fraction. The CDR3 here is CASSLGGRLYF. The DNA for the CDR3 is TGTGCCAGCAGCTTAGGAGGGAGACTGTATTTT.